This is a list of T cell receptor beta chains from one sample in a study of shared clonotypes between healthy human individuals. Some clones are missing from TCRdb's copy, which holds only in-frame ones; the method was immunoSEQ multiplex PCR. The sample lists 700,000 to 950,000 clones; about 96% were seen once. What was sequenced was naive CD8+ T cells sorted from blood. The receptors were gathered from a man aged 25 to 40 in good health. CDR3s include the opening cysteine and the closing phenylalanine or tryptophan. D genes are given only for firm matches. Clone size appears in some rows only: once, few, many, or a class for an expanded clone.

CDR3: CSALPGTAANYGYTF
DNA: TGCAGCGCTCTCCCCGGGACAGCAGCTAACTATGGCTACACCTTC
size: NA
J: TRBJ1-2
D: TRBD1
V: TRBV29-1

CDR3: CASSHLTGTNYNEQFF
DNA: TGCGCCAGCAGCCACCTCACCGGGACTAACTACAATGAGCAGTTCTTC
size: NA
J: TRBJ2-1
D: TRBD2
V: TRBV4-1

CDR3: CASSQGGSRMDEQYF
DNA: TGCGCCAGCAGCCAGGGCGGGAGCAGGATGGACGAGCAGTACTTC
size: once
J: TRBJ2-7
D: TRBD2
V: TRBV4-1

CDR3: CASSFRGNYYNEQFF
DNA: TGTGCCAGCAGCTTCCGCGGGAATTACTACAATGAGCAGTTCTTC
size: NA
J: TRBJ2-1
D: NA
V: TRBV7-3

CDR3: CASSLTGQLNYGYTF
DNA: TGTGCCAGCAGCCTTACTGGACAGTTGAACTATGGCTACACCTTC
size: NA
J: TRBJ1-2
D: NA
V: TRBV27

CDR3: CASRLAGQQETQYF
DNA: TGCGCCAGTAGACTAGCGGGGCAGCAAGAGACCCAGTACTTC
size: NA
J: TRBJ2-5
D: TRBD2
V: TRBV10-2

CDR3: CASSPRTAGSHGYTF
DNA: TGTGCCAGCAGCCCCCGGACGGCGGGTAGTCATGGCTACACCTTC
size: NA
J: TRBJ1-2
D: NA
V: TRBV11-2

CDR3: CASSPPGTGGDLKRGEQFF
DNA: TGTGCCAGCAGCCCTCCTGGGACAGGGGGTGACCTAAAACGGGGTGAGCAGTTCTTC
size: once
J: TRBJ2-1
D: TRBD1
V: TRBV7-9

CDR3: CASSYRSDYGYTF
DNA: TGTGCCAGCAGTTACCGGTCCGACTATGGCTACACCTTC
size: NA
J: TRBJ1-2
D: NA
V: TRBV27

CDR3: CASSQEPGAVTDTQYF
DNA: TGCGCCAGCAGCCAAGAGCCGGGAGCCGTCACAGATACGCAGTATTTT
size: NA
J: TRBJ2-3
D: NA
V: TRBV4-1

CDR3: CASSPRTGNTEAFF
DNA: TGCGCCAGCAGCCCCCGGACAGGGAACACTGAAGCTTTCTTT
size: NA
J: TRBJ1-1
D: TRBD1
V: TRBV5-1

CDR3: CASSSRTSSTGELFF
DNA: TGTGCCAGCAGCTCCCGGACTAGCAGTACCGGGGAGCTGTTTTTT
size: NA
J: TRBJ2-2
D: TRBD2
V: TRBV7-9

CDR3: CASSLTLTDTQYF
DNA: TGTGCCAGCAGTTTGACTCTCACAGATACGCAGTATTTT
size: NA
J: TRBJ2-3
D: NA
V: TRBV6-5

CDR3: CATLGPRGGEAFF
DNA: TGTGCCACCTTGGGACCCCGGGGGGGTGAAGCTTTCTTT
size: NA
J: TRBJ1-1
D: NA
V: TRBV2

CDR3: CASSETGTDHYEQYF
DNA: TGTGCCAGCAGCGAAACCGGGACAGATCACTACGAGCAGTACTTC
size: NA
J: TRBJ2-7
D: TRBD1
V: TRBV9

CDR3: CASSSGREVSDTQYF
DNA: TGTGCCAGCAGTTCCGGGCGGGAAGTTTCAGATACGCAGTATTTT
size: NA
J: TRBJ2-3
D: NA
V: TRBV28

CDR3: CASRGAGQPQHF
DNA: TGTGCCAGCAGGGGGGCTGGACAGCCCCAGCATTTT
size: NA
J: TRBJ1-5
D: NA
V: TRBV25-1

CDR3: CSVRLAESSYNEQFF
DNA: TGCAGCGTACGACTAGCGGAGAGCTCCTACAATGAGCAGTTCTTC
size: NA
J: TRBJ2-1
D: TRBD2
V: TRBV29-1

CDR3: CASSAHDSTRRAFF
DNA: TGTGCCAGCAGTGCACATGATTCCACCCGCCGGGCTTTCTTT
size: NA
J: TRBJ1-1
D: NA
V: TRBV6-6